This entry lists 26 T cell receptor beta chains sequenced from one sample in a study of vaccination and CD4 T cells after COVID-19. Their antigen targets remain unknown. As for treatment: roughly 10-day PBMC culture with coronavirus spike peptide pools or control peptides (ViraFEST assay). The Oncomine TCR Beta short-read assay sequenced DNA from cultured CD4+ T cells. TCRdb re-called the PCR reads through MiXCR, storing one row per CDR3 protein. The repertoire holds 20,000 or so distinct CDR3 sequences, with approximately 60% as singletons. The sample taken for sequencing was CD4+ T cells from blood, cultured in vitro. The source is a human donor who had recovered from COVID-19.

The V gene is TRBV7-2, the J gene TRBJ2-7; perhaps TRBD2 as D (5 bases). Germline V lookup: CDR1 SGHTA, CDR2 FQGNSA. The CDR3 covers 14 residues. The ends were cut back, 1 base at V and 1 base at J, with 8 bases in the middle. This chain's CDR3 is CASSLERQSYEQYF. Written as DNA, the CDR3 is TGTGCCAGCAGCTTAGAGCGGCAGTCCTACGAGCAGTACTTC.

J is TRBJ2-3 and V is TRBV27; D uncertain. The CDR3 covers 14 residues. Trimming took off 3 bases at V and 1 base at J, with 8 bases between the two ends. Per germline, CDR1 MNHEY and CDR2 SMNVEV (reference sequence). The CDR3 coding sequence is TGTGCCAGCAGTTTCAGGACGGGCACAGATACGCAGTATTTT. This sequence encodes CASSFRTGTDTQYF.

V gene TRBV6-2 or TRBV6-3 combines with J gene TRBJ2-1; 13 bases are shared with TRBD2. This CDR3 has 12 residues. CDR1 and CDR2 (germline): MNHEY, SVGEGT. V dropped 10 bases and J dropped 12; count of bases not matched to a gene: 6. For the CDR3, the DNA is TGTGCCACTGGGACTAGCGGGAACGGGCAGTTCTTC. This translates into CATGTSGNGQFF.

The chain is built from TRBV20-1 and TRBJ2-2, with 10 bases identical to TRBD2. V lost 3 bases and J lost 7; bases outside the gene matches: 8. In germline, CDR1 is DFQATT, CDR2 SNEGSKA (reference sequence). The CDR3 is 15 residues long. CDR3 amino acids: CSARGLAGGGGELFF. In DNA, the CDR3 is TGCAGTGCTAGGGGGTTAGCGGGAGGTGGCGGGGAGCTGTTTTTT.

CDR3 DNA sequence: TGCAGTGCCACCCATGGGGCTAGCTCGAGCACAGATACGCAGTATTTT. This sequence encodes CSATHGASSSTDTQYF. This chain joins TRBV20-1 and TRBJ2-3; perhaps D is TRBD1 or TRBD2 (5 bases each). Germline V gene sequence: CDR1 DFQATT, CDR2 SNEGSKA (reference sequence). Trimming removed 6 bases from V and 0 bases from J, with 19 bases in between. The CDR3 contains 16 residues.

This sequence joins TRBV30 and TRBJ1-2, with TRBD1 matching over 12 bases. Germline lookup yields CDR1 GTSNPN and CDR2 SVGIG (reference sequence). This CDR3 region has 16 residues. The V gene end was trimmed by 7 bases and the J gene end by 6 bases; junction bases not matched to a gene: 15. The CDR3 region has the DNA TGTGCCTTTCAACTCACCGGGACAGGGGGCACTCATGGCTACACCTTC. Translating it yields CAFQLTGTGGTHGYTF.

This clonotype has a handful of counts. The chain uses TRBV19 and TRBJ2-5; D uncertain. Trimming shortened V by 8 bases and J by 1 base, and 14 bases separated the two germline ends. The CDR3 runs to 14 residues. CDR1 and CDR2 (germline): LNHDA, SQIVND (reference sequence). The CDR3 spells CASRLDASQETQYF. CDR3 nucleotides: TGTGCCAGTCGACTGGACGCCAGCCAAGAGACCCAGTACTTC. The whole variable domain, remainder taken from reference TRBV19 and TRBJ2-5, is DGGITQSPKYLFRKEGQNVTLSCEQNLNHDAMYWYRQDPGQGLRLIYYSQIVNDFQKGDIAEGYSVSREKKESFPLTVTSAQKNPTAFYLCASRLDASQETQYFGPGTRLLVL.

This clonotype was seen only a few times. This sequence joins TRBV20-1 and TRBJ2-7; TRBD1 matches 8 bases. Trimming took 3 bases from V and 3 from J; bases not matched to a gene: 13. This CDR3 contains 16 residues. The germline V gene encodes CDR1 DFQATT and CDR2 SNEGSKA (reference sequence). CDR3 bases: TGCAGTGCTAGTCCCGACAGGGGCCTTACTTTCTACGAGCAGTACTTC. Its protein is CSASPDRGLTFYEQYF.

This clonotype was observed a handful of times. The chain recombines TRBV30 with TRBJ2-5; 10 bases match TRBD1. Trimming took 4 bases from V and 8 from J; bases not matched to a gene: 10. This CDR3 spans 14 amino acids. Germline V CDR1 and CDR2: GTSNPN, SVGIG (reference sequence). The CDR3 coding sequence is TGTGCCTGGACCGTCGGGACAGGGGTATCAACCCAGTACTTC. It specifies CAWTVGTGVSTQYF.

This clonotype came up a few times. The gene calls are TRBV10-1 and TRBJ2-1; D unresolved. V gave up 5 bases and J gave up 3 bases, with 14 bases separating them. CDR1 and CDR2 (germline): WNHNN, SYGVQD (reference sequence). The CDR3 runs to 15 residues. In DNA, the CDR3 is TGCGCCAGCAGTCCGGGCGAAGCTGGCTACAATGAGCAGTTCTTC. This sequence encodes CASSPGEAGYNEQFF.

The V and J genes are TRBV11-3 and TRBJ2-1, with 10 bases identical to TRBD2. The V gene end was trimmed by 1 base and the J gene end by 6 bases; junction bases not matched to a gene: 9. CDR1 is SGHNT, CDR2 YENEEA, per germline. The CDR3 spans 17 residues. The DNA for the CDR3 is TGTGCCAGCAGCTTAGCGACTAGCGGGCTGAACCGCAATGAGCAGTTCTTC. Translation: CASSLATSGLNRNEQFF.

This clonotype turned up a few times. This chain uses TRBV30 with TRBJ1-2; TRBD1 matches at 8 bases. The germline V gene encodes CDR1 GTSNPN and CDR2 SVGIG (reference sequence). V lost 4 bases, J lost 5 bases, and 6 bases stayed unmatched. This CDR3 has 13 amino acids. Here the CDR3 DNA reads TGTGCCTGGATCTCGGACAGGGAGTATGGCTACACCTTC. Translated: CAWISDREYGYTF.

This chain uses TRBV28 with TRBJ1-5; 8 positions agree with TRBD1. CDR3 size: 14 residues. J gave up 9 bases and V 2 bases, and 6 bases lay outside the gene matches. Germline V CDR1 and CDR2: MDHEN, SYDVKM. CDR3 amino acids: CASSLGQGRGPQHF. CDR3 nucleotide sequence: TGTGCCAGCAGTTTAGGACAGGGAAGGGGGCCCCAGCATTTT.

V gene TRBV6-1 combines with J gene TRBJ1-1; D call uncertain. Germline CDR1 MNHNS, CDR2 SASEGT. The V end lost 5 bases, the J end lost 5 bases, and 9 bases lay between the germline ends. This CDR3 comprises 12 residues. The CDR3 is CASSPPGTEAFF. For the CDR3, the DNA is TGTGCCAGCAGTCCCCCGGGGACTGAAGCTTTCTTT.

V usage is TRBV28 and J usage is TRBJ1-2, with a weak D call TRBD1 (5 bases). Germline assignment: CDR1 MDHEN and CDR2 SYDVKM. The CDR3 covers 14 residues. The V and J ends lost 7 bases and 3 bases respectively, with 15 bases between them. The CDR3 here is CASTPPGRHYGYTF. The CDR3 DNA follows: TGTGCCAGCACCCCGCCGGGGCGACACTATGGCTACACCTTC.

This chain links TRBV6-1 with TRBJ1-5, with 11 nucleotides matching TRBD1. CDR1 is MNHNS and CDR2 is SASEGT in the germline V gene. J lost 2 bases, V lost 5 bases, and 8 bases had no gene match. CDR3 length: 17 amino acids. The CDR3 DNA sequence: TGTGCCAGCAGTCCTCGGGACAGGGGGGGTGGCAATCAGCCCCAGCATTTT. This codes for CASSPRDRGGGNQPQHF.

The J gene is TRBJ2-7, the V gene TRBV6-1; D might be TRBD1 (5 bases). The CDR3 spans 12 residues. Per the germline V gene, CDR1 is MNHNS and CDR2 is SASEGT. The germline V and J ends were trimmed by 6 bases and 2 bases, with 8 bases remaining between them. This chain's CDR3 is CASRDNTYEQYF. The CDR3 DNA sequence: TGTGCCAGCAGGGACAATACCTACGAGCAGTACTTC.

The rearrangement uses TRBV2 and TRBJ1-1; maybe TRBD1 (6 bases). Germline-derived CDR1 and CDR2 are SNHLY and FYNNEI. This CDR3 spans 14 amino acids. V was trimmed by 6 bases and J by 0 bases, leaving 11 bases between them. CDR3 amino acids: CASRVRGLNTEAFF. The DNA for the CDR3 is TGTGCCAGCAGGGTCAGGGGACTGAACACTGAAGCTTTCTTT. The full variable domain, in which reference TRBV2 and TRBJ1-1 provide the parts outside the CDR3, is EPEVTQTPSHQVTQMGQEVILRCVPISNHLYFYWYRQILGQKVEFLVSFYNNEISEKSEIFDDQFSVERPDGSNFTLKIRSTKLEDSAMYFCASRVRGLNTEAFFGQGTRLTVV.

The rearrangement uses TRBV28 and TRBJ2-5; 7 bases line up with TRBD2. J gave up 2 bases and V 5 bases, and 11 bases lay outside the gene matches. Germline CDR1 MDHEN, CDR2 SYDVKM. The CDR3 length is 16 residues. CDR3 residues: CASSGAGRVVQETQYF. Written as DNA, the CDR3 is TGTGCCAGCAGTGGCGCGGGGAGGGTCGTTCAAGAGACCCAGTACTTC.

The V gene is TRBV6-5, the J gene TRBJ2-2; D is ambiguous. This CDR3 is built from 16 residues. Germline V gene lookup returns CDR1 MNHEY and CDR2 SVGAGI. Trimming took off 2 bases at V and 4 bases at J, with 14 bases between the two ends. This CDR3 is CASSYMAQSGTGELFF. As DNA, the CDR3 is TGTGCCAGCAGTTACATGGCGCAATCGGGCACCGGGGAGCTGTTTTTT.

This clonotype has just a few counts. This rearrangement joins TRBV12-3 or TRBV12-4 to TRBJ1-1; possible D gene TRBD1, 6 bases. V lost 3 bases and J lost 0, with 11 bases in between. The CDR3 runs 15 residues. This chain's CDR3 is CASSFGQTLNTEAFF. CDR3 DNA sequence: TGTGCCAGCAGTTTTGGACAGACCCTGAACACTGAAGCTTTCTTT.

The CDR3 loop reads CASSLGGGALGEAFF. The CDR3 nucleotides are TGTGCCAGCAGCTTAGGGGGGGGAGCGTTGGGCGAAGCTTTCTTT. This chain links TRBV11-2 with TRBJ1-1, with D perhaps matching TRBD1 (5 bases). Trimming cost V 1 base and J 8 bases, with 17 bases left between them. This CDR3 contains 15 residues. Per the germline V gene, CDR1 is SGHAT and CDR2 is FQNNGV. The complete variable domain, with remaining parts taken from reference TRBV11-2 and TRBJ1-1, reads EAGVAQSPRYKIIEKRQSVAFWCNPISGHATLYWYQQILGQGPKLLIQFQNNGVVDDSQLPKDRFSAERLKGVDSTLKIQPAKLEDSAVYLCASSLGGGALGEAFFGQGTRLTVV.

The table lists this clonotype with a few counts. The chain has TRBV6-2 or TRBV6-3 and TRBJ2-3, with 7 bases matching TRBD1. The CDR3 loop spans 17 amino acids. Trimming at V came to 2 bases and at J to 12 bases, leaving 20 bases not matched to a gene. Germline values: CDR1 MNHEY, CDR2 SVGEGT. CDR3 sequence reads: CASSYPQTGSASAPQYF. CDR3 nucleotides: TGTGCCAGCAGTTACCCCCAGACAGGGTCGGCCTCAGCCCCCCAGTATTTT.

This clonotype was seen a single time. This chain connects TRBV28 to TRBJ2-7, with TRBD1 matching over 7 bases. J was trimmed by 3 bases and V by 6 bases; bases with no gene match: 8. This CDR3 spans 14 amino acids. Per germline, CDR1 MDHEN and CDR2 SYDVKM. The CDR3 reads CASSSRTGSYEQYF. DNA of the CDR3: TGTGCCAGCAGCTCCCGGACAGGCAGCTACGAGCAGTACTTC. The whole variable domain, filled in from reference TRBV28 and TRBJ2-7, reads DVKVTQSSRYLVKRTGEKVFLECVQDMDHENMFWYRQDPGLGLRLIYFSYDVKMKEKGDIPEGYSVSREKKERFSLILESASTNQTSMYLCASSSRTGSYEQYFGPGTRLTVT.

This clonotype has a handful of counts. The chain carries TRBV27 and TRBJ1-2; possible D gene TRBD1, 6 bases. The CDR3 is 14 amino acids. Trimming pared 6 bases from V and 8 bases from J, leaving 19 bases between. Germline V lookup: CDR1 MNHEY, CDR2 SMNVEV (reference sequence). The CDR3 loop is CASRRWGQDRGYTF. CDR3 nucleotides: TGTGCCAGCAGGCGATGGGGACAAGATAGGGGCTACACCTTC.

The genes are TRBV28 and TRBJ1-5, with D perhaps matching TRBD1 (6 bases). Per the germline V gene, CDR1 is MDHEN and CDR2 is SYDVKM. This CDR3 region has 14 residues. Trimming shortened V by 5 bases and J by 4 bases, and 12 bases separated the two germline ends. CDR3 amino acids: CASSPGAINQPQHF. Written as DNA, the CDR3 is TGTGCCAGCAGTCCAGGGGCCATTAATCAGCCCCAGCATTTT.